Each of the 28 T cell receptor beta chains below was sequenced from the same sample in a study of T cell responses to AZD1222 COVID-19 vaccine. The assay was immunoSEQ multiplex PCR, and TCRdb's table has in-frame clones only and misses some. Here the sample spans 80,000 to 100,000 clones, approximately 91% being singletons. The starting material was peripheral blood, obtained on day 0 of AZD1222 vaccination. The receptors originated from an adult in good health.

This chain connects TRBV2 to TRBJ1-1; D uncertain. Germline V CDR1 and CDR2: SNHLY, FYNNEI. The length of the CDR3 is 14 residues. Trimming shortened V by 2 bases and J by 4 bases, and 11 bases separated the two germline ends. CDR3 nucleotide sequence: TGTGCCAGCAGTGAATTGGGGTACGGCACTGAAGCTTTCTTT. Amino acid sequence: CASSELGYGTEAFF.

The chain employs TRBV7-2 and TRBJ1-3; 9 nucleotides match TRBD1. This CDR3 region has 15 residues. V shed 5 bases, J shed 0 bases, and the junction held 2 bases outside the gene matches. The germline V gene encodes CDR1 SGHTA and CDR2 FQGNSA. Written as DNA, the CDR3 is TGTGCCAGCAGCAAGACAGGGGGCTCTGGAAACACCATATATTTT. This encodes CASSKTGGSGNTIYF.

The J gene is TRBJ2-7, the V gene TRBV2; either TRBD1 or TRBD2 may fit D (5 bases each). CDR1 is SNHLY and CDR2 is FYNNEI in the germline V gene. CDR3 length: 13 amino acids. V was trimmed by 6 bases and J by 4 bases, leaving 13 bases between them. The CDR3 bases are TGTGCCAGCAGACCGGGACCCGAGTACGAGCAGTACTTC. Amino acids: CASRPGPEYEQYF.

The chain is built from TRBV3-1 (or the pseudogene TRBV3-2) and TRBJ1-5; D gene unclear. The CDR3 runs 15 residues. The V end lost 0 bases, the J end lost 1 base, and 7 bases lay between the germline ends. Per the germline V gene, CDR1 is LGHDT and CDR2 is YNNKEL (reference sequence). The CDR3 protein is CASSQDARSNQPQHF. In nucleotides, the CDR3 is TGTGCCAGCAGCCAAGATGCGCGGAGCAATCAGCCCCAGCATTTT.

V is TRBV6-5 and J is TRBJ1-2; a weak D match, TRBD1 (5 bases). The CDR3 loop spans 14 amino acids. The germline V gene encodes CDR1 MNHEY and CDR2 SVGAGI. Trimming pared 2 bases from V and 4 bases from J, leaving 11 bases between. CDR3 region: CASSYRDGLYGYTF. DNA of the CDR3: TGTGCCAGCAGTTACCGGGACGGACTCTATGGCTACACCTTC.

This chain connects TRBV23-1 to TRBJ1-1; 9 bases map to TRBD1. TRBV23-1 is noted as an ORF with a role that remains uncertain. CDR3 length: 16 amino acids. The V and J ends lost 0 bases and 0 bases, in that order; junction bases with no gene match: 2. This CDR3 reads CASSQSQGALNTEAFF. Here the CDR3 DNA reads TGCGCCAGCAGTCAATCACAGGGGGCTTTGAACACTGAAGCTTTCTTT.

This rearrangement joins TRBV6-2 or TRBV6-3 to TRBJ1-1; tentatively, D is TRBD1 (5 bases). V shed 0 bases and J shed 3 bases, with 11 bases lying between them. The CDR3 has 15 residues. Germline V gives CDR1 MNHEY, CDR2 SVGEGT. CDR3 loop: CASSYSKGRDTEAFF. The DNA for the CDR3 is TGTGCCAGCAGTTACTCGAAGGGGAGGGACACTGAAGCTTTCTTT.

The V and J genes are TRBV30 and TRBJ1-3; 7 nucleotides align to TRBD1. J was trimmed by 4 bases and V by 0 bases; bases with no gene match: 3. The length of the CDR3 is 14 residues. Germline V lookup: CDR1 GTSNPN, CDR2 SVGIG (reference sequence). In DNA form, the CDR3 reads TGTGCCTGGAGTGTGTCCAGGGGGGGAAACACCATATATTTT. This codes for CAWSVSRGGNTIYF.

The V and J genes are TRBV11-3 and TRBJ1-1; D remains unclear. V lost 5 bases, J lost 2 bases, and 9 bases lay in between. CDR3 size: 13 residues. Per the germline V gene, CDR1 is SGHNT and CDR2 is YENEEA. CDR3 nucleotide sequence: TGTGCCAGCAGCAGAGTTTATAACACTGAAGCTTTCTTT. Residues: CASSRVYNTEAFF.

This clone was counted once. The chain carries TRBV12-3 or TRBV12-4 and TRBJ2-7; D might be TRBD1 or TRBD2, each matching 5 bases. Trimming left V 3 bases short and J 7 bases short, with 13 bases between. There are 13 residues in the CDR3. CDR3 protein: CASSLGTPGEQYF. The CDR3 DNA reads TGTGCCAGCAGTTTGGGGACCCCGGGGGAGCAGTACTTC.

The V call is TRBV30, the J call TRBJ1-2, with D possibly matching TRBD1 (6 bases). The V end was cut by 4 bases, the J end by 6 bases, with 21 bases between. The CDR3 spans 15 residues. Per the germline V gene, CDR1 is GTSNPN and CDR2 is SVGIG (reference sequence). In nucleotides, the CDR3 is TGTGCCTGGACCAAACTCGGGGGGGCCAGGGATGGCTACACCTTC. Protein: CAWTKLGGARDGYTF.

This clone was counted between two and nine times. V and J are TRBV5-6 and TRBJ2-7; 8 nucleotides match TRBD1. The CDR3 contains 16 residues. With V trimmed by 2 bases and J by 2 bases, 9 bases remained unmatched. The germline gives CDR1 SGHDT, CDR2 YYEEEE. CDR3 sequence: CASSLPGQGRAYEQYF. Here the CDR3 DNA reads TGTGCCAGCAGCTTACCAGGACAGGGCAGGGCCTACGAGCAGTACTTC.

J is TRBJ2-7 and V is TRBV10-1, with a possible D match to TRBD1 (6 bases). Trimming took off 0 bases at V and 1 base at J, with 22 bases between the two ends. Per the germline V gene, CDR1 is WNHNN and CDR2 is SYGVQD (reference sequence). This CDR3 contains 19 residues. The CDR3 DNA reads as TGCGCCAGCAGTGAGTCGAAAATGTTTAAGGGGGTTCGATCCTACGAGCAGTACTTC. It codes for CASSESKMFKGVRSYEQYF.

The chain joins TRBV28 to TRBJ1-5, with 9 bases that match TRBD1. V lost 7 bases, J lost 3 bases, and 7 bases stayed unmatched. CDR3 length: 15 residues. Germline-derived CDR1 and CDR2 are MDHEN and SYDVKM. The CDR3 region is CASIPGTGYNQPQHF. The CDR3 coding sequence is TGTGCCAGCATCCCCGGGACAGGGTACAATCAGCCCCAGCATTTT.

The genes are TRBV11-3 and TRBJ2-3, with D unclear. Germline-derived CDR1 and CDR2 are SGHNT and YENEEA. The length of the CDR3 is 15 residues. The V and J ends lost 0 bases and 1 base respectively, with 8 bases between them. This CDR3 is CASSLDPSGTDTQYF. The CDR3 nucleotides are TGTGCCAGCAGCTTAGACCCCTCCGGCACAGATACGCAGTATTTT.

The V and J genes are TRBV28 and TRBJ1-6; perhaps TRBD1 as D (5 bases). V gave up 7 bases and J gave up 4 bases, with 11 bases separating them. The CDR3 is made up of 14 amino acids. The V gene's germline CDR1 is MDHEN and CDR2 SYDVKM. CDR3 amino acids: CASIGGQYNSPLHF. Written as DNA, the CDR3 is TGTGCCAGCATTGGAGGACAATATAATTCACCCCTCCACTTT.

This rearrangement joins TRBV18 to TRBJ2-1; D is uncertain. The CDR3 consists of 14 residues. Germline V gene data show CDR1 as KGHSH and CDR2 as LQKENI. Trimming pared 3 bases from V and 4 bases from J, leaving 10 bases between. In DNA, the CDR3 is TGTGCCAGCTCACCTCATCGCGATTACAATGAGCAGTTCTTC. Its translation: CASSPHRDYNEQFF.

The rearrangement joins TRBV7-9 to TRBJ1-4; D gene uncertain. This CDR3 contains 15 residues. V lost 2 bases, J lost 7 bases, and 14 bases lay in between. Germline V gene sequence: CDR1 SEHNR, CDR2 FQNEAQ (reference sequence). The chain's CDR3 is CASSLIAEIREKLFF. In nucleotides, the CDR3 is TGTGCCAGCAGCTTAATTGCCGAAATCCGTGAAAAACTGTTTTTT.

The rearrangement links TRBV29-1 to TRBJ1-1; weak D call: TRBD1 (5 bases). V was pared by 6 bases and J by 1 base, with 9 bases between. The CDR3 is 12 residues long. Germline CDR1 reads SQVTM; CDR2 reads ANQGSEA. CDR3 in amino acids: CSVADRNTEAFF. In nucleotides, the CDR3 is TGCAGCGTCGCTGACAGGAACACTGAAGCTTTCTTT. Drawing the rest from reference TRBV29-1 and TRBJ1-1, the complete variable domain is SAVISQKPSRDICQRGTSLTIQCQVDSQVTMMFWYRQQPGQSLTLIATANQGSEATYESGFVIDKFPISRPNLTFSTLTVSNMSPEDSSIYLCSVADRNTEAFFGQGTRLTVV.

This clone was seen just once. The DNA of the CDR3 is TGTGCCAGCAGTTACCTAGCAGGGCCCTACTACGAGCAGTACTTC. Translation gives CASSYLAGPYYEQYF. V gene TRBV6-2 or TRBV6-3 combines with J gene TRBJ2-7; the D call may be TRBD1 or TRBD2 (5 bases each). This CDR3 is built from 15 residues. The V end lost 2 bases, the J end lost 3 bases, and 14 bases lay between the germline ends. Germline-derived CDR1 and CDR2 are MNHEY and SVGEGT.

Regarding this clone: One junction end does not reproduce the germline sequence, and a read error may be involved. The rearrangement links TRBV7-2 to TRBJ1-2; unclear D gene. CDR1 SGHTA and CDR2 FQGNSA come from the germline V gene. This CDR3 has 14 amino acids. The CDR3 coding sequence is TGTGCCAGCAGTCGTCGGGCGGAAGACTACGGCTACACCTTC. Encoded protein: CASSRRAEDYGYTF.

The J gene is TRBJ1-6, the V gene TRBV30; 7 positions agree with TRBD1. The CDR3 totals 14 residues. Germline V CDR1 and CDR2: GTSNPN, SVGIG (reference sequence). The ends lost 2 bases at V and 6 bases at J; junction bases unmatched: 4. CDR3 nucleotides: TGTGCCTGGAGTATCGACAGGGCTAATTCACCCCTCCACTTT. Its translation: CAWSIDRANSPLHF.

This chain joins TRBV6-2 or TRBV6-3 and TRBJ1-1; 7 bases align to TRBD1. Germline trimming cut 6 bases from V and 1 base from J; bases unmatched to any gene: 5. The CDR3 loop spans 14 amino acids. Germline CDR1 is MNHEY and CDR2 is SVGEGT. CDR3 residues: CASRYRGSNTEAFF. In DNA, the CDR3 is TGTGCCAGCAGGTACAGGGGTTCGAACACTGAAGCTTTCTTT.

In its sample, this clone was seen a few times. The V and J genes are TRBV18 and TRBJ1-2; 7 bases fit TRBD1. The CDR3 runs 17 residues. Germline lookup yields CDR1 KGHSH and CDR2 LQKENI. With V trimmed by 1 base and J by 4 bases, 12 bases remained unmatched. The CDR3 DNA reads TGTGCCAGCTCACCACTCGGACAGGTGGACGGCGGCTATGGCTACACCTTC. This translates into CASSPLGQVDGGYGYTF. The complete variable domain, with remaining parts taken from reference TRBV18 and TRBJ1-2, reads NAGVMQNPRHLVRRRGQEARLRCSPMKGHSHVYWYRQLPEEGLKFMVYLQKENIIDESGMPKERFSAEFPKEGPSILRIQQVVRGDSAAYFCASSPLGQVDGGYGYTFGSGTRLTVV.

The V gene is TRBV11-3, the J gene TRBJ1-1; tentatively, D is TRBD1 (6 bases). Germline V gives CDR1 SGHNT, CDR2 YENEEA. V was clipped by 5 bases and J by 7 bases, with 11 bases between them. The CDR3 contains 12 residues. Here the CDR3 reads CASSATGYEAFF. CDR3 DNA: TGTGCCAGCAGCGCAACAGGGTATGAAGCTTTCTTT.

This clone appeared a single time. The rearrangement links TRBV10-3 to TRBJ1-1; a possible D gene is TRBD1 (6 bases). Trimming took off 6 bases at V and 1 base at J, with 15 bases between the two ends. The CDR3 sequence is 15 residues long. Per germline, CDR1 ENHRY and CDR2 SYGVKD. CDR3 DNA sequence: TGTGCCATCAGAAGTGTGGGGGCCCGGAACACTGAAGCTTTCTTT. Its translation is CAIRSVGARNTEAFF.

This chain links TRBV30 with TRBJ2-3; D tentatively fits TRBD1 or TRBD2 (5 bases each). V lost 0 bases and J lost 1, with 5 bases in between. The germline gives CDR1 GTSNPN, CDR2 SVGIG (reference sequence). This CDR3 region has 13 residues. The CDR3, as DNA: TGTGCCTGGAGTGTGGGGGGCACAGATACGCAGTATTTT. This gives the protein CAWSVGGTDTQYF.

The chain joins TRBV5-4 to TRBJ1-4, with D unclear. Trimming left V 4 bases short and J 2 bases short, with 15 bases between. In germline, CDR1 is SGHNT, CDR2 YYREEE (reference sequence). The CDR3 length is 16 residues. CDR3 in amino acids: CASSHWAGGTNEKLFF. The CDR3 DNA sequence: TGTGCCAGCAGCCATTGGGCAGGCGGCACTAATGAAAAACTGTTTTTT.